This entry lists 26 T cell receptor beta chains sequenced from one sample in a study of beta chain features in type 1 diabetes. Sequencing targeted expressed TCRB transcripts, as all isolated RNA had been reverse transcribed. The protocol was immunoSEQ multiplex PCR, while the TCRdb copy is restricted to in-frame clones and leaves out a portion. There are 300,000 to 400,000 clones in the sample; over 10% occur only once, and around 0.015% lies in the top ten. Sequences were obtained from naive CD4+ T cells from blood. The receptor source for this set is a man younger than 30 in good health.

This clone was seen more than once but under ten times. The V gene is TRBV7-2, the J gene TRBJ1-1; no clear D gene. V lost 1 base and J lost 8, with 8 bases in between. The CDR3 runs to 12 residues. The germline gives CDR1 SGHTA, CDR2 FQGNSA. DNA of the CDR3: TGTGCCAGCAGCTTAGTTGCGGGGGAAGCTTTCTTT. Its translation: CASSLVAGEAFF. The full variable domain, in which reference TRBV7-2 and TRBJ1-1 provide the parts outside the CDR3, is GAGVSQSPSNKVTEKGKDVELRCDPISGHTALYWYRQSLGQGLEFLIYFQGNSAPDKSGLPSDRFSAERTGGSVSTLTIQRTQQEDSAVYLCASSLVAGEAFFGQGTRLTVV.

The rearrangement uses TRBV4-1 and TRBJ2-4, with D perhaps TRBD1 (6 bases). V shed 4 bases and J shed 0 bases, with 16 bases lying between them. CDR3 size: 17 residues. Germline V gene data show CDR1 as MGHRA and CDR2 as YSYEKL. The DNA of the CDR3 is TGCGCCAGCAGCCGACCCGGGACAACAGTAGCCAAAAACATTCAGTACTTC. Translated: CASSRPGTTVAKNIQYF.

A remark on this clone: This CDR3 is missing its conserved last phenylalanine or tryptophan, likely due to a read error. Because the CDR3's place on the DNA is in doubt, the DNA is left out and the CDR3 is given as listed by TCRdb. The rearrangement joins TRBV7-2 to TRBJ2-3; the table's TRBD2 call for D was not verified on the DNA. The CDR3 is 14 amino acids in total, end residues counted. CDR1 and CDR2 (germline): SGHTA, FQGNSA. CDR3 region: CASSLGTSGSTFKV.

This clone turned up a few times. This chain joins TRBV30 and TRBJ1-4; D remains unclear. V lost 8 bases, J lost 2 bases, and 15 bases lay in between. This CDR3 comprises 14 residues. Germline V CDR1 and CDR2: GTSNPN, SVGIG (reference sequence). CDR3 nucleotides: TGTGCCCATCGACGCGGGCCCACTAATGAAAAACTGTTTTTT. Protein product: CAHRRGPTNEKLFF.

The chain couples TRBV10-3 to TRBJ1-1; TRBD1 aligns across 8 bases. Trimming at V came to 4 bases and at J to 0 bases, leaving 7 bases not matched to a gene. The CDR3 is 16 residues long. Germline loops: CDR1 ENHRY, CDR2 SYGVKD. The CDR3 protein is CAISGGQDNMNTEAFF. The CDR3 nucleotides are TGTGCCATCAGTGGGGGACAGGACAACATGAACACTGAAGCTTTCTTT.

The chain uses TRBV7-9 and TRBJ2-5; no firm D call. The CDR3 extends over 13 amino acids. Trimming removed 2 bases at V and 5 bases at J, with 9 bases between. Germline values: CDR1 SEHNR, CDR2 FQNEAQ (reference sequence). CDR3 in amino acids: CASSLTFRETQYF. In DNA, the CDR3 is TGTGCCAGCAGCTTAACCTTCAGGGAGACCCAGTACTTC.

The chain uses TRBV5-1 and TRBJ2-1, with D possibly matching TRBD2 (5 bases). V was trimmed by 0 bases and J by 7 bases, leaving 11 bases between them. Germline CDR1 reads SGHRS; CDR2 reads YFSETQ. This CDR3 spans 14 amino acids. CDR3 bases: TGCGCCAGCAGCTTGGAAAGGACGGGGAATGAGCAGTTCTTC. Protein sequence: CASSLERTGNEQFF.

This clone has a handful of counts. The CDR3 reads CAWSGRVEKLFF. The CDR3 coding sequence is TGTGCCTGGAGCGGCAGGGTTGAAAAACTGTTTTTT. The chain employs TRBV30 and TRBJ1-4; a possible D gene is TRBD1 (5 bases). The CDR3 extends over 12 amino acids. Germline CDR1 reads GTSNPN; CDR2 reads SVGIG (reference sequence). The V gene lost 3 bases and the J gene lost 7 bases, with 9 bases spanning the gap.

This clone was seen only a few times. The chain carries TRBV4-1 and TRBJ1-3, with TRBD1 as a possible D gene (5 bases). Germline V gene sequence: CDR1 MGHRA, CDR2 YSYEKL. V lost 2 bases and J 4 bases, leaving 12 bases between the germline ends. The CDR3 extends over 15 amino acids. CDR3 residues: CASSQSGTDGNTIYF. The CDR3 DNA reads as TGCGCCAGCAGCCAAAGCGGGACCGACGGAAACACCATATATTTT.

The V call is TRBV2, the J call TRBJ2-5; D remains ambiguous. The CDR3 totals 13 residues. From germline, CDR1 is SNHLY and CDR2 FYNNEI. V was clipped by 3 bases and J by 7 bases, with 12 bases between them. CDR3 coding DNA: TGTGCCAGCAGTGAGGAGAGAGAGAGGACCCAGTACTTC. Amino acid sequence: CASSEERERTQYF.

This clone was counted only a few times. V usage is TRBV15 and J usage is TRBJ2-3; tentatively, D is TRBD1 (6 bases). V lost 4 bases, J lost 7 bases, and 15 bases lay in between. The CDR3 has 14 residues. Per germline, CDR1 LNHNV and CDR2 YYDKDF (reference sequence). DNA for the CDR3: TGTGCCACCAGCAAGATCCAACAGGGAAATACGCAGTATTTT. Its protein is CATSKIQQGNTQYF.

V gene TRBV29-1 combines with J gene TRBJ2-3, with D possibly matching TRBD1 (5 bases). Germline V lookup: CDR1 SQVTM, CDR2 ANQGSEA. This CDR3 has 14 residues. V lost 4 bases, J lost 3 bases, and 14 bases lay in between. The DNA of the CDR3 is TGCAGCGTTGCGGTAGGGGTTCGTACAGATACGCAGTATTTT. This codes for CSVAVGVRTDTQYF.

The rearrangement uses TRBV11-2 and TRBJ2-1; no clear D gene. CDR1 SGHAT and CDR2 FQNNGV come from the germline V gene. The CDR3 length is 14 residues. Trimming left V 1 base short and J 7 bases short, with 11 bases between. The CDR3 coding sequence is TGTGCCAGCAGCTTAGCCCCCAGGCCAAATGAGCAGTTCTTC. Its protein is CASSLAPRPNEQFF. The whole variable domain, filled in from reference TRBV11-2 and TRBJ2-1, reads EAGVAQSPRYKIIEKRQSVAFWCNPISGHATLYWYQQILGQGPKLLIQFQNNGVVDDSQLPKDRFSAERLKGVDSTLKIQPAKLEDSAVYLCASSLAPRPNEQFFGPGTRLTVL.

There are a few counts of this clone. V usage is TRBV29-1 and J usage is TRBJ1-1, with D perhaps TRBD1 (5 bases). V was cut by 3 bases and J by 2 bases, with 10 bases left in between. Germline V gene data show CDR1 as SQVTM and CDR2 as ANQGSEA. The CDR3 is 13 residues long. The CDR3 DNA is TGCAGCGTTGAGGTGACAGCTAACACTGAAGCTTTCTTT. Its protein product is CSVEVTANTEAFF.

This clone has only a few counts. The chain is built from TRBV28 and TRBJ2-2, with D possibly TRBD1 on 6 matching bases. This CDR3 has 14 residues. V was shortened by 8 bases and J by 2 bases, with 12 bases between the two germline ends. The germline CDR1 and CDR2 sequences are MDHEN and SYDVKM. DNA of the CDR3: TGTGCCAGCGTAGGACAGCCTAACACCGGGGAGCTGTTTTTT. Translated: CASVGQPNTGELFF.

The genes are TRBV7-2 and TRBJ2-2; 8 bases fit TRBD2. The J segment lost 5 bases and the V segment lost 5 bases, leaving 7 bases of the junction unmatched. The CDR3 has 15 residues. Germline CDR1 reads SGHTA; CDR2 reads FQGNSA. The CDR3 bases are TGTGCCAGCAGCCCACAGCGGGGGAGGACCGGGGAGCTGTTTTTT. It is translated as CASSPQRGRTGELFF.

The chain has TRBV7-2 and TRBJ1-2; D is unresolved. The V gene's germline CDR1 is SGHTA and CDR2 FQGNSA. CDR3 size: 15 residues. The V end was cut by 5 bases, the J end by 6 bases, with 19 bases between. CDR3 sequence: CASSQARGIQDGYTF. DNA for the CDR3: TGTGCCAGCAGCCAGGCGAGAGGGATTCAAGATGGCTACACCTTC.

This sequence joins TRBV30 and TRBJ1-2; D gene ambiguous. This CDR3 has 12 amino acids. Trimming removed 2 bases at V and 3 bases at J, with 7 bases between. Germline-derived CDR1 and CDR2 are GTSNPN and SVGIG (reference sequence). CDR3 nucleotide sequence: TGTGCCTGGAGTTTTGGAGACTATGGCTACACCTTC. Protein sequence: CAWSFGDYGYTF.

V gene TRBV7-2 combines with J gene TRBJ2-3; D is perhaps TRBD2 (5 bases). Trimming stripped 1 base from V and 4 bases from J, with 9 bases between. CDR1 is SGHTA, CDR2 FQGNSA, per germline. The CDR3 is 14 amino acids. The CDR3 DNA is TGTGCCAGCAGCTTAGAGAGTAGCGCAGATACGCAGTATTTT. Translating it yields CASSLESSADTQYF.

This chain links TRBV30 with TRBJ1-2; weak D call: TRBD1 (5 bases). The CDR3 totals 13 residues. Germline V gene data show CDR1 as GTSNPN and CDR2 as SVGIG (reference sequence). Deletions cut 2 bases from V and 4 bases from J, with 11 bases between. DNA for the CDR3: TGTGCCTGGAGTCCCGACAGATCCTATGGCTACACCTTC. Amino acids: CAWSPDRSYGYTF. Variable domain in full (rest from reference TRBV30 and TRBJ1-2): SQTIHQWPATLVQPVGSPLSLECTVEGTSNPNLYWYRQAAGRGLQLLFYSVGIGQISSEVPQNLSASRPQDRQFILSSKKLLLSDSGFYLCAWSPDRSYGYTFGSGTRLTVV.

The gene calls are TRBV30 and TRBJ1-5; no definite D call. V lost 0 bases and J lost 7, with 16 bases in between. The CDR3 has 15 residues. CDR1 and CDR2 (germline): GTSNPN, SVGIG (reference sequence). The CDR3 loop reads CAWSVSPGLSQPQHF. DNA of the CDR3: TGTGCCTGGAGTGTATCCCCGGGTCTATCGCAGCCCCAGCATTTT.

There are a few counts of this clone. CDR3 nucleotides: TGTGCCAGCAGCTCGTTTTCGTACGAGCAGTACTTC. It yields the protein CASSSFSYEQYF. The chain carries TRBV13 and TRBJ2-7; D is uncertain. Trimming took 4 bases from V and 4 from J, leaving 8 bases between them. In germline, CDR1 is PRHDT, CDR2 FYEKMQ (reference sequence). This CDR3 has 12 residues.

This clone was counted only a few times. The CDR3 is CASGKLAVGNEQFF. In DNA form, the CDR3 reads TGTGCCAGCGGTAAACTAGCGGTGGGCAATGAGCAGTTCTTC. The chain couples TRBV6-5 to TRBJ2-1; 8 bases agree with TRBD2. The CDR3 spans 14 residues. J gave up 6 bases and V 8 bases, and 9 bases lay outside the gene matches. Germline V lookup: CDR1 MNHEY, CDR2 SVGAGI.

This chain connects TRBV20-1 to TRBJ1-1, with D hard to call. Per the germline V gene, CDR1 is DFQATT and CDR2 is SNEGSKA (reference sequence). The CDR3 has 11 amino acids. V lost 2 bases to trimming and J lost 3 bases, with 4 bases between them. DNA of the CDR3: TGCAGTGCTAGACAGGACACTGAAGCTTTCTTT. It yields the protein CSARQDTEAFF.

This clone was detected only a few times. V gene TRBV4-3 combines with J gene TRBJ1-1, with no clear D. The V and J ends lost 0 bases and 6 bases respectively, with 14 bases between them. This CDR3 contains 15 residues. Germline V CDR1 and CDR2: LGHNA, YSLEER. CDR3 coding DNA: TGCGCCAGCAGCCAAGATTCGGGAAACCGGGCTGAAGCTTTCTTT. Its protein is CASSQDSGNRAEAFF.

This rearrangement joins TRBV7-2 to TRBJ1-3, with D uncertain. Between the trimmed V and J ends, which lost 3 bases and 3 bases, there was a span of 9 bases. The CDR3 sequence is 14 residues long. Germline CDR1 SGHTA, CDR2 FQGNSA. This CDR3 is CASSFLEGGNTIYF. CDR3 nucleotide sequence: TGTGCCAGCAGCTTCCTGGAGGGTGGAAACACCATATATTTT.